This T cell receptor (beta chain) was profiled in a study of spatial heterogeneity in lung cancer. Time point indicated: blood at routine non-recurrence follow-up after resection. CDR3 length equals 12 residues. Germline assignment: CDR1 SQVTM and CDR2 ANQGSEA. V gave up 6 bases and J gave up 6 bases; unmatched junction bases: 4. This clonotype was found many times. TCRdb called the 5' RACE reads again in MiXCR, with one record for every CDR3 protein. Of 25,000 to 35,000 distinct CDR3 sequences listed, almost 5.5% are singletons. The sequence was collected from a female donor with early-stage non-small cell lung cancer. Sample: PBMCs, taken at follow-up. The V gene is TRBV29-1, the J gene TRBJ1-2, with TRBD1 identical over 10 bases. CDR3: CSVMGQGNGYTF. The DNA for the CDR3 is TGCAGCGTAATGGGACAGGGGAATGGCTACACCTTC.